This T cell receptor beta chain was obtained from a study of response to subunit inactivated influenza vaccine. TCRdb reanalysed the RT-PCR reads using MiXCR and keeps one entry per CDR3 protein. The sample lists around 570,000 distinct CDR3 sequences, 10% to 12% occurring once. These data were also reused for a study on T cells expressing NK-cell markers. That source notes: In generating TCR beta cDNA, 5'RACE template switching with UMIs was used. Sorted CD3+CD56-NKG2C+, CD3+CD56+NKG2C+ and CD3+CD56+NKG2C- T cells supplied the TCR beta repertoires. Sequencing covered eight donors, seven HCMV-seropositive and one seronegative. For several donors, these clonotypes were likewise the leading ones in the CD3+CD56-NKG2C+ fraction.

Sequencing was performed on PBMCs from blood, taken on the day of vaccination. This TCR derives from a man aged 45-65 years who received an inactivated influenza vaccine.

This CDR3 is CASSPRGWGSSSYNSPLHF. CDR3 DNA sequence: TGTGCCAGCAGCCCCCGTGGGTGGGGTTCGAGCTCCTATAATTCACCCCTCCACTTT. The chain carries TRBV11-2 and TRBJ1-6, with unresolved D. This CDR3 region has 19 residues. Trimming took 5 bases from V and 0 from J, leaving 20 bases between them. The germline gives CDR1 SGHAT, CDR2 FQNNGV. The entire variable domain, with the rest obtained from reference TRBV11-2 and TRBJ1-6, is as follows: EAGVAQSPRYKIIEKRQSVAFWCNPISGHATLYWYQQILGQGPKLLIQFQNNGVVDDSQLPKDRFSAERLKGVDSTLKIQPAKLEDSAVYLCASSPRGWGSSSYNSPLHFGNGTRLTVT.